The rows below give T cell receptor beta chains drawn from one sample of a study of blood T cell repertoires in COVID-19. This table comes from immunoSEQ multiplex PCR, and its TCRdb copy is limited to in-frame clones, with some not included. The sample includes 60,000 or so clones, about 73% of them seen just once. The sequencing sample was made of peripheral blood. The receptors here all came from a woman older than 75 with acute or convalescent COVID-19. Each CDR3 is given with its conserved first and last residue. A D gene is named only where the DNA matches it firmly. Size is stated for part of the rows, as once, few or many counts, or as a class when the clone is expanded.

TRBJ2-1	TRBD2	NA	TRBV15	TGTGCCACCAGCGGCGGGACTAGCGGGAGTAGGGCCTACAATGAGCAGTTCTTC	CATSGGTSGSRAYNEQFF
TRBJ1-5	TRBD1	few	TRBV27	TGTGCCAGCAGTTCGAGGGGGACAGGGGACAATCAGCCCCAGCATTTT	CASSSRGTGDNQPQHF
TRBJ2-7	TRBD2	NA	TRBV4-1	TGCGCCAGCAGCCAAGCGGGACTAGCGGGAGGACCCTACGAGCAGTACTTC	CASSQAGLAGGPYEQYF
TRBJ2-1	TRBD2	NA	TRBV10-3	TGTGCCATCAGTGTCAACGGGAGGGTGAACAATGAGCAGTTCTTC	CAISVNGRVNNEQFF
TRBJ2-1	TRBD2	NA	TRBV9	TGTGCCAGCAGCGTTGTAGCGGGCTGGAATGAGCAGTTCTTC	CASSVVAGWNEQFF
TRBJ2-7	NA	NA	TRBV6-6	TGTGCCAGCAGTACCGTGGGGCAGGGCTCCTACGAGCAGTACTTC	CASSTVGQGSYEQYF
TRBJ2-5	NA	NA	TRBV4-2	TGTGCCAGCAGCCAGGGCGGAGCGGAGGAGACCCAGTACTTC	CASSQGGAEETQYF
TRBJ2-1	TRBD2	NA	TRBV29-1	TGCAGCGTCGAGGGGCCTAGCGGTACAGATGAGCAGTTCTTC	CSVEGPSGTDEQFF
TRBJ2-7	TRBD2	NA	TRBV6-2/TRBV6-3	TGTGCCAGCAGTACCCCTGCTAGCGGGAGTCCCTACGAGCAGTACTTC	CASSTPASGSPYEQYF
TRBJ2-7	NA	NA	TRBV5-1	TGCGCCAGCAGCCGACAGGACGAGCAGTACTTC	CASSRQDEQYF
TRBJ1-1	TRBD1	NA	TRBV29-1	TGCAGCTTCTCAGACAGGGGGCGAGCGAACACTGAAGCTTTCTTT	CSFSDRGRANTEAFF
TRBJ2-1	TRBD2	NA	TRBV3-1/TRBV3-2	TGTGCCAGCAGCCAAGGTCTTAGCGGGAACAATGAGCAGTTCTTC	CASSQGLSGNNEQFF
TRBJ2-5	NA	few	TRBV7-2	TGTGCCAGCAGCTTAGCTCCTTCCGGGTTAGAGACCCAGTACTTC	CASSLAPSGLETQYF